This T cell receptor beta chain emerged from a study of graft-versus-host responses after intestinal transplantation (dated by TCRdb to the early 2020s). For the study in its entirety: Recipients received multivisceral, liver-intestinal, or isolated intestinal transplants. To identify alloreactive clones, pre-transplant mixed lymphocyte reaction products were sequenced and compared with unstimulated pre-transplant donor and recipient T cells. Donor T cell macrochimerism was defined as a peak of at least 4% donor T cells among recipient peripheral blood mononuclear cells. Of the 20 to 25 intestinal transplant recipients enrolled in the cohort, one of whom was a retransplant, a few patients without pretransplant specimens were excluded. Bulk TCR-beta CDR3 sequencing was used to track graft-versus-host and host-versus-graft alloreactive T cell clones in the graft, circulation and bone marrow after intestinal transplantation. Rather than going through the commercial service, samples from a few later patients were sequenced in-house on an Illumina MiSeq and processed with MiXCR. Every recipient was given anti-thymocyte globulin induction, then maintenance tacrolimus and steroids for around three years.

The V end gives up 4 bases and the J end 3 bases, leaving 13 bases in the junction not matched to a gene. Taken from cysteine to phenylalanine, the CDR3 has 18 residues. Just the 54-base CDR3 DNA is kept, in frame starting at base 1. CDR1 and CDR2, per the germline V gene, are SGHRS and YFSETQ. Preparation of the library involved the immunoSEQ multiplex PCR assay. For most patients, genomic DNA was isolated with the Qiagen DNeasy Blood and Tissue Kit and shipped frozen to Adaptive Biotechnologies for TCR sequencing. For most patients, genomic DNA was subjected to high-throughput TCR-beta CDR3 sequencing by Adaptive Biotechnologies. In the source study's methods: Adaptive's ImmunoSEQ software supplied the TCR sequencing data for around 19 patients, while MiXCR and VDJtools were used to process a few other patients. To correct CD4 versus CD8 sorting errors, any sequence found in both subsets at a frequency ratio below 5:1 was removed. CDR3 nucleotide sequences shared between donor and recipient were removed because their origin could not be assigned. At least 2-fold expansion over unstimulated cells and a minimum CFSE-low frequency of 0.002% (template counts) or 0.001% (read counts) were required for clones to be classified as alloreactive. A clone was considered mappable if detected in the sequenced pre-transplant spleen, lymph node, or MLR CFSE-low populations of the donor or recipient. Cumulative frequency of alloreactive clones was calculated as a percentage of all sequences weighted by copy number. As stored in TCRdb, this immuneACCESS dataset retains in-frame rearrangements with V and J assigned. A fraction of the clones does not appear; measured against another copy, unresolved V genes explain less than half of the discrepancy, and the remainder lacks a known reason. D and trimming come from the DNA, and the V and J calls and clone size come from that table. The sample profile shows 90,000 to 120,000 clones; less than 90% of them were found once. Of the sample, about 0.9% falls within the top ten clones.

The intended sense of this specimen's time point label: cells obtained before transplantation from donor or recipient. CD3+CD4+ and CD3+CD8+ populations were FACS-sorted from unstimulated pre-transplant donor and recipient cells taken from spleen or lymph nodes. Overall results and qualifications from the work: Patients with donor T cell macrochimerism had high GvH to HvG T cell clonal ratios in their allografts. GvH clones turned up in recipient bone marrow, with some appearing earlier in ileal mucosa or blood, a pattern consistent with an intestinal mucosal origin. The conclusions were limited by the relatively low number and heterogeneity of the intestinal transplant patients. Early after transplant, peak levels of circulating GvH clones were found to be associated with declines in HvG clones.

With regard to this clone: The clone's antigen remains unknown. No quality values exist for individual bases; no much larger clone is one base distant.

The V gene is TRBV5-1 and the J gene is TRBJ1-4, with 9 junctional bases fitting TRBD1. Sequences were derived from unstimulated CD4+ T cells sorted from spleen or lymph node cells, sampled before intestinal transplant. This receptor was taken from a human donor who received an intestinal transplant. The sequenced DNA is TGCGCCAGCAGCCTTGACCTCACAGGGGGCGCAGCTAATGAAAAACTGTTTTTT. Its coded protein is CASSLDLTGGAANEKLFF.